This T cell receptor beta chain was observed in a study of esophageal squamous cell carcinoma under preoperative chemotherapy (dated by TCRdb to the late 2010s). For context, the study as a whole: The study profiled TCR repertoires of both peripheral blood T cells and tumor-infiltrating lymphocytes. Repertoires from samples obtained before paclitaxel-nedaplatin therapy were compared with repertoires from samples obtained after paclitaxel-nedaplatin therapy. The study examined the effect of paclitaxel-nedaplatin chemotherapy on T-cell receptor repertoires in patients with esophageal squamous cell carcinoma. About five patients with primary esophageal squamous cell carcinoma were included in the cohort. Findings and caveats that apply to the study as a whole: The analysis included only a few patients with esophageal squamous cell carcinoma, making the cohort small. After chemotherapy, peripheral T cells showed a significant rise in TCR diversity, whereas tumor-infiltrating lymphocytes did not. Paclitaxel-nedaplatin therapy caused immediate and substantial changes in clonotype frequency, and abundant clones were more likely to contract than to amplify. Rather than arising solely from local clonal changes, post-treatment tumor-infiltrating lymphocytes appeared to come partly from peripheral T cells that migrated into the tumor.

The intended sense of this specimen's time point label: after preoperative PTX-NDP chemotherapy. Before surgery, patients were given paclitaxel-nedaplatin as preoperative chemotherapy. With regard to this clonotype: Its target antigen remains unknown. Base quality data are lacking; no much larger clone is found one base away.

The method was PCR. Sequencing used a HiSeq X Ten. TCR repertoires were characterized by high-throughput sequencing. TCRdb trimmed the raw reads at Q25, called clones with MiXCR and kept productive beta chains. Identical CDR3 proteins give one entry, which carries the most common genes and DNA. The sample table records some 10,000 distinct CDR3 sequences; over 40% of these occur just once. The ten largest clonotypes hold 12% to 15% of the sample. This clonotype was obtained from a human donor with esophageal squamous cell carcinoma. The donor label of this sample is uncertain. Sampling was done from a patient given preoperative chemotherapy.

The DNA reads TGTGCTAGTGGTTTGGTATTGGACAGGTGGGCCCAGTACTTC. This gives the protein CASGLVLDRWAQYF. The chain couples TRBV12-5 to TRBJ2-5; 7 bases in between match TRBD1. As encoded in the germline V gene, CDR1 is LGHNT while CDR2 is FRNRAP. CDR3 length: 14 amino acids, cysteine to phenylalanine. Only the CDR3 region is kept as DNA, spanning 42 bases read in frame from base 1. V trim: 0 bases; J trim: 9 bases; unmatched bases: 7.